A selection of T cell receptor beta chains follows, all from one sample in a study of T cell responses to AZD1222 COVID-19 vaccine. Produced via immunoSEQ multiplex PCR; TCRdb's table is partial and in-frame only. The sample comprises 110,000 to 150,000 clones, around 90% of which are singletons, and about 1.5% rests with the top ten. This specimen consisted of peripheral blood, obtained on day 0 of AZD1222 vaccination. The receptors derive from an adult in good health. Both conserved end residues are part of each CDR3. Each record gives: V gene, D gene, CDR3 length, J gene, clone size, CDR3 DNA, CDR3 protein. A D gene is named only where the DNA matches it firmly. The listing skips clone size in some rows; elsewhere it reads once, few, many or a size class.

TRBV7-3,TRBD1,16,TRBJ1-2,NA,TGTGCCAGCAGCTTAACCGGGACAGGGGGTAACTATGGCTACACCTTC,CASSLTGTGGNYGYTF
TRBV13,NA,12,TRBJ1-1,NA,TGTGCCAGCAGCTTAGTGAGTGTTGAAGCTTTCTTT,CASSLVSVEAFF
TRBV25-1,NA,13,TRBJ2-5,NA,TGTGCCAGTACAAGGACAGTCCAAGAGACCCAGTACTTC,CASTRTVQETQYF
TRBV30,TRBD2,16,TRBJ2-1,NA,TGTGCCTGGAGTGTACGGAGCGGGAGCACCTACAATGAGCAGTTCTTC,CAWSVRSGSTYNEQFF
TRBV5-6,TRBD2,12,TRBJ2-1,NA,TGTGCCAGCAGCTCTGGTACTAGCGGGAGAATCTTC,CASSSGTSGRIF
TRBV18,TRBD1,15,TRBJ2-2,NA,TGTGCCAGCTCACCGGGACAGGCCAACACCGGGGAGCTGTTTTTT,CASSPGQANTGELFF
TRBV5-1,NA,14,TRBJ2-7,NA,TGCGCCAGCAGCTTGGTTCCCTCCTCTAGAGAGCAGTACTTC,CASSLVPSSREQYF
TRBV29-1,NA,11,TRBJ2-7,NA,TGCAGCGTTGAGGGCTCCTACGAGCAGTACTTC,CSVEGSYEQYF
TRBV11-2,TRBD1,15,TRBJ1-6,NA,TGTGCCAGCAGCCCGGGGACAGCTCTTAATTCACCCCTCCACTTT,CASSPGTALNSPLHF
TRBV7-2,NA,16,TRBJ1-2,NA,TGTGCCAGCAGCTTAGTCGGGACCGACCCTCTCTATGGCTACACCTTC,CASSLVGTDPLYGYTF
TRBV6-4,NA,14,TRBJ2-5,NA,TGTGCCAGCGGGAAAGGACGCGCGGAGGAGACCCAGTACTTC,CASGKGRAEETQYF
TRBV24-1,TRBD1,14,TRBJ2-5,NA,TGTGCCACCAGTGCAGGGGGCGGGGAAGAGACCCAGTACTTC,CATSAGGGEETQYF
TRBV2,TRBD1,12,TRBJ1-2,once,TGTGCCAGCAGGACAGGGGGGTTTGGCTACACCTTC,CASRTGGFGYTF
TRBV7-9,NA,14,TRBJ1-1,once,TGTGCCAGCAGCCTCCTACAATCCAGGGGTGAAGCTTTCTTT,CASSLLQSRGEAFF
TRBV7-9,NA,15,TRBJ1-2,NA,TGTGCCAGCAGCCCGCAGGGGATGATTAACTATGGCTACACCTTC,CASSPQGMINYGYTF
TRBV12-5,NA,12,TRBJ2-3,NA,TGTGCTAGTGGTCGGGACGAAGATACGCAGTATTTT,CASGRDEDTQYF
TRBV7-6,NA,13,TRBJ2-7,NA,TGTGCCAGCAGCCCCGGACCTAACTACGAGCAGTACTTC,CASSPGPNYEQYF
TRBV29-1,NA,13,TRBJ2-3,NA,TGCAGCGTTGAACTGAGCGGCACAGATACGCAGTATTTT,CSVELSGTDTQYF
TRBV2,NA,14,TRBJ1-1,NA,TGTGCCAGCATCTCCGAGGCGGGGTACACTGAAGCTTTCTTT,CASISEAGYTEAFF
TRBV5-3,TRBD1,18,TRBJ1-1,NA,TGTGCCAGAAGCCCGTTGGACAGGGGGCATCCTTTAAACACTGAAGCTTTCTTT,CARSPLDRGHPLNTEAFF
TRBV5-6,TRBD2,17,TRBJ2-2,NA,TGTGCCAGCAGCTTGTCGTCTAGCGGGGCGAACACCGGGGAGCTGTTTTTT,CASSLSSSGANTGELFF
TRBV5-1,NA,14,TRBJ2-7,NA,TGCGCCAGCAGCAAAAGCGCGTATCCCTACGAGCAGTACTTC,CASSKSAYPYEQYF